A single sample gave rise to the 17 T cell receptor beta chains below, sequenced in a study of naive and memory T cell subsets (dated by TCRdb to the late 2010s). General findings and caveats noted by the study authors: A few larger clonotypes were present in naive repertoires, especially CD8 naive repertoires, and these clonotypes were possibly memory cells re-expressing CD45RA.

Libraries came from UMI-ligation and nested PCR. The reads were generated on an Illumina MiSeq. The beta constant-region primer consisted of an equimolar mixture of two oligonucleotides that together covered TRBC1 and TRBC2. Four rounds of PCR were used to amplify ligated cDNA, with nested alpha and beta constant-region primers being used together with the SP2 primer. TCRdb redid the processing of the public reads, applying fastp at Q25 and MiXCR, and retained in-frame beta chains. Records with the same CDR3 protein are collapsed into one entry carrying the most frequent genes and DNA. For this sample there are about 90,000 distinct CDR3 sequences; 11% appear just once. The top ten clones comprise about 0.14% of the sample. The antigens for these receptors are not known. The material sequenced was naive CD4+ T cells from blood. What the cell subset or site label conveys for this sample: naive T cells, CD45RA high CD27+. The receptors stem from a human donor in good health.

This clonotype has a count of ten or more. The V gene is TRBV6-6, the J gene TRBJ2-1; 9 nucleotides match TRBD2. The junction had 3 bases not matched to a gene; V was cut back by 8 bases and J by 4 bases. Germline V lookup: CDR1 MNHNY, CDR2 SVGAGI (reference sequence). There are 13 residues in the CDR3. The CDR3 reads CASEAGGYNEQFF. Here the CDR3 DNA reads TGTGCCAGCGAGGCGGGAGGGTACAATGAGCAGTTCTTC.

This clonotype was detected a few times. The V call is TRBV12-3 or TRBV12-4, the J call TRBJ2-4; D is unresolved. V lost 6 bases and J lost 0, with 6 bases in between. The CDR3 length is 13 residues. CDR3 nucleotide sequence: TGTGCCAGCAGGGACGAAGCCAAAAACATTCAGTACTTC. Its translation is CASRDEAKNIQYF.

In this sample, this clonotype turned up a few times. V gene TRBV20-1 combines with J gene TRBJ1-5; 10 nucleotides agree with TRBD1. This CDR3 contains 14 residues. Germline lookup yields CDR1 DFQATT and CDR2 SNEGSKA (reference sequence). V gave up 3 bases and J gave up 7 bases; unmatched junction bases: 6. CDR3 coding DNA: TGCAGTGCTAGTCGTAGGGACAGGGGACAGCCCCAGCATTTT. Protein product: CSASRRDRGQPQHF.

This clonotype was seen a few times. The chain's CDR3 is CSAKDSVNAFF. DNA of the CDR3: TGCAGTGCCAAAGATTCGGTGAATGCTTTCTTT. This sequence joins TRBV20-1 and TRBJ1-1; D gene uncertain. V was shortened by 6 bases and J by 11 bases, with 16 bases between the two germline ends. This CDR3 is 11 amino acids long. The V gene's germline CDR1 is DFQATT and CDR2 SNEGSKA (reference sequence).

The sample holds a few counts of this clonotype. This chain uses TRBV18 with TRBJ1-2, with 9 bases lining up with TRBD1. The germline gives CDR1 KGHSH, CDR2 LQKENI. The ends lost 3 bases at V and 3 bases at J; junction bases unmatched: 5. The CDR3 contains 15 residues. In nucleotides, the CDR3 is TGTGCCAGCTCACCTGTGGACAGGGGTGACTATGGCTACACCTTC. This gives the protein CASSPVDRGDYGYTF.

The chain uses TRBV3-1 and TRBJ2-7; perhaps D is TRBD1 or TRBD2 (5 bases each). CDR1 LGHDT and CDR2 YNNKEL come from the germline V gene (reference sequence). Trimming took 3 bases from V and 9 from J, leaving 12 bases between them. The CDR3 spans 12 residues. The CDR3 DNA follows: TGTGCCAGCAGCCATTATACTAGGGGGCAGTACTTC. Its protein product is CASSHYTRGQYF.

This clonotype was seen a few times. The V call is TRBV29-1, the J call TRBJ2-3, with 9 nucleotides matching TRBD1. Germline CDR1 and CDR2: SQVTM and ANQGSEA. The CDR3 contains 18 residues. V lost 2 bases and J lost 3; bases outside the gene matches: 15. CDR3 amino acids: CSVEYNPGQGYGTDTQYF. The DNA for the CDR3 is TGCAGCGTTGAATATAATCCGGGACAGGGCTATGGTACAGATACGCAGTATTTT.

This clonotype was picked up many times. The CDR3 DNA is TGTGCCAGCACCACGACAGGGGCCTACGAGCAGTACTTC. It yields the protein CASTTTGAYEQYF. The chain combines TRBV12-3 or TRBV12-4 with TRBJ2-7; 8 bases line up with TRBD1. The CDR3 is 13 amino acids. The V segment lost 7 bases and the J segment 2 bases; nucleotides outside the gene matches: 4.

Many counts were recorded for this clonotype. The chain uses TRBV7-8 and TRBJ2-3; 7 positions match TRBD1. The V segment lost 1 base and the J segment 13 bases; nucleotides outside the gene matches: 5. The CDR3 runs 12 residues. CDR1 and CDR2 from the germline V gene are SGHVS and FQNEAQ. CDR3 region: CASSLVGRGKYF. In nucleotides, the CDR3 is TGTGCCAGCAGCTTAGTGGGCAGGGGGAAGTATTTT.

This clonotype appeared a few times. CDR3 bases: TGTGCCTGGAGTGACAGCCTGAGCACAGATACGCAGTATTTT. This codes for CAWSDSLSTDTQYF. J is TRBJ2-3 and V is TRBV30; D is uncertain. This CDR3 comprises 14 residues. Germline-derived CDR1 and CDR2 are GTSNPN and SVGIG (reference sequence). V lost 1 base and J lost 0, with 8 bases in between.

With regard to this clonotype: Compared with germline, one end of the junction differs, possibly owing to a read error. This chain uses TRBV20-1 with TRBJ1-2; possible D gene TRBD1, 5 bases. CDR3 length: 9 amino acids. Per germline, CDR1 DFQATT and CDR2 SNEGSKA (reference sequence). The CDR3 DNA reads TGCAGTGCCCTAAACAGGCCGTCCTTC. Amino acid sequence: CSALNRPSF.

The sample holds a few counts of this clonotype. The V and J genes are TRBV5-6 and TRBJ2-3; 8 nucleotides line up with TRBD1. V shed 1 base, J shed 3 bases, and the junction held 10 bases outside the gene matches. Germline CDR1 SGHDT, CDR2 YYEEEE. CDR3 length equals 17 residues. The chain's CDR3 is CASSLPGGLLETDTQYF. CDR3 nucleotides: TGTGCCAGCAGCTTGCCAGGGGGCCTTCTAGAAACAGATACGCAGTATTTT.

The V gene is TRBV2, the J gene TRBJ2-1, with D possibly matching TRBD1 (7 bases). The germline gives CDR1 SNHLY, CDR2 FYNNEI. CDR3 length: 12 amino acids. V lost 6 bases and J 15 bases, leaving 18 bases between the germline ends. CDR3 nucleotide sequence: TGTGCCAGCAGCGGGACTGGACAGGTTCTGTTCTTC. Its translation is CASSGTGQVLFF.

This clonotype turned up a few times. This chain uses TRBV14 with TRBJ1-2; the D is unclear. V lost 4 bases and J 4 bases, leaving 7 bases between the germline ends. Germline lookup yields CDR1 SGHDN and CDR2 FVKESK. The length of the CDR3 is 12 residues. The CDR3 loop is CASSPGLYGYTF. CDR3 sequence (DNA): TGTGCCAGCAGCCCAGGACTCTATGGCTACACCTTC.

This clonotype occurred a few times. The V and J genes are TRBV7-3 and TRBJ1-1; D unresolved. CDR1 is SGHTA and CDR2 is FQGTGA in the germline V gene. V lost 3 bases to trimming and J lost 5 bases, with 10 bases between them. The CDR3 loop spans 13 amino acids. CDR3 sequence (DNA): TGTGCCAGCAGCTTCCGACGGGCTACTGAAGCTTTCTTT. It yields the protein CASSFRRATEAFF.

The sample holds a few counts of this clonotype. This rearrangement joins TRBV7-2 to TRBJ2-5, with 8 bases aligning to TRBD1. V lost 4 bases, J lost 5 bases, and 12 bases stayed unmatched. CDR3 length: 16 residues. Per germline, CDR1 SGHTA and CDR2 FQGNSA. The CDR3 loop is CASSSTRTGIVETQYF. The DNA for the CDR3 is TGTGCCAGCAGCTCTACCCGGACAGGGATTGTGGAGACCCAGTACTTC.

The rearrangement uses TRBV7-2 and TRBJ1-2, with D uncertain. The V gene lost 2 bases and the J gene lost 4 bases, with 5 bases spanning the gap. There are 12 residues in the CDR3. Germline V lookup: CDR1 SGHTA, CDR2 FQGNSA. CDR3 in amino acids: CASSLTGYGYTF. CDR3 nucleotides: TGTGCCAGCAGCTTAACCGGCTATGGCTACACCTTC.